Each of the 14 T cell receptor beta chains below was sequenced from the same sample in a study of cytomegalovirus exposure and HLA in healthy donors. Both 60 Vbeta primers and 13 Jbeta primers went into the PCR. Measured with immunoSEQ multiplex PCR; TCRdb has only the in-frame clones, and not every one. The top ten hold roughly 10% of the sample, which has around 100,000 clones, approximately 70% seen once. The sequenced material came from PBMCs. These receptor sequences come from a man aged 35-49 years in good health and CMV-seropositive.

The gene calls are TRBV2 and TRBJ2-1; TRBD1 matches at 9 bases. There are 15 residues in the CDR3. The V gene's germline CDR1 is SNHLY and CDR2 FYNNEI. V lost 5 bases and J lost 4; bases outside the gene matches: 6. In DNA, the CDR3 is TGTGCCAGCAGTCCAGACAGGGGGTCTTACAATGAGCAGTTCTTC. It specifies CASSPDRGSYNEQFF.

This clone was detected once. In DNA, the CDR3 is TGTGCCAGCAGTGAAGGGGGAGAGTCGGATACGCAGTATTTT. Translated, it gives CASSEGGESDTQYF. The chain has TRBV2 and TRBJ2-3; weak D call: TRBD2 (5 bases). Germline V gene data show CDR1 as SNHLY and CDR2 as FYNNEI. Between the trimmed V and J ends, which lost 1 base and 6 bases, there was a span of 11 bases. There are 14 residues in the CDR3.

This clone was found once. The rearrangement joins TRBV11-2 to TRBJ2-1; TRBD1 might be the D (6 bases). V gave up 0 bases and J gave up 8 bases, with 17 bases separating them. From germline, CDR1 is SGHAT and CDR2 FQNNGV. The CDR3 totals 16 residues. This CDR3 reads CASSLDTGHPLDEQFF. The CDR3 DNA reads TGTGCCAGCAGCTTAGACACGGGACACCCCTTGGATGAGCAGTTCTTC.

This clone was seen a handful of times. The gene calls are TRBV29-1 and TRBJ1-2; possibly TRBD1 for D (5 bases). This CDR3 has 13 residues. The V and J ends lost 7 bases and 7 bases respectively, with 19 bases between them. Germline V gives CDR1 SQVTM, CDR2 ANQGSEA. The CDR3 spells CSGAGRAGTGYTF. In DNA form, the CDR3 reads TGCAGCGGGGCGGGGAGGGCTGGGACTGGCTACACCTTC. The full variable domain, in which reference TRBV29-1 and TRBJ1-2 provide the parts outside the CDR3, is SAVISQKPSRDICQRGTSLTIQCQVDSQVTMMFWYRQQPGQSLTLIATANQGSEATYESGFVIDKFPISRPNLTFSTLTVSNMSPEDSSIYLCSGAGRAGTGYTFGSGTRLTVV.

The rearrangement links TRBV18 to TRBJ2-1; 13 bases fit TRBD2. Germline CDR1 reads KGHSH; CDR2 reads LQKENI. This CDR3 is 17 amino acids long. With V trimmed by 6 bases and J by 4 bases, 9 bases remained unmatched. CDR3 amino acids: CASSLRTSGSEYNEQFF. The CDR3 DNA reads TGTGCCAGCTCTCTTCGGACTAGCGGGAGTGAATACAATGAGCAGTTCTTC.

The chain links TRBV10-2 to TRBJ1-1, with 9 positions matching TRBD1. V shed 8 bases, J shed 5 bases, and the junction held 3 bases outside the gene matches. This CDR3 is 12 amino acids long. Germline V CDR1 and CDR2: WSHSY, SAAADI. The CDR3 DNA reads as TGCGCCAGCGGGACAGGGCAAACTGAAGCTTTCTTT. Translation: CASGTGQTEAFF.

The chain is built from TRBV5-4 and TRBJ1-2; 9 bases match TRBD1. The V segment lost 3 bases and the J segment 4 bases; nucleotides outside the gene matches: 4. Germline CDR1 and CDR2: SGHNT and YYREEE (reference sequence). The CDR3 sequence is 14 residues long. Written as DNA, the CDR3 is TGTGCCAGCAGCTACAGGGGGCAGGTCTATGGCTACACCTTC. This codes for CASSYRGQVYGYTF.

V and J are TRBV5-1 and TRBJ2-7; 16 nucleotides agree with TRBD2. The CDR3 is 18 amino acids. Per germline, CDR1 SGHRS and CDR2 YFSETQ. Trimming removed 4 bases from V and 0 bases from J; junction bases left unmatched: 7. The DNA for the CDR3 is TGCGCCAGCAGCCCTTCCGGGACTAGCGGGAGGGGCTCCTACGAGCAGTACTTC. The encoded protein is CASSPSGTSGRGSYEQYF.

The chain combines TRBV6-4 with TRBJ1-5; D is uncertain. Trimming left V 5 bases short and J 4 bases short, with 15 bases between. The CDR3 is 15 amino acids. In germline, CDR1 is MRHNA, CDR2 SNTAGT. The CDR3 is CASSSSGRENQPQHF. The CDR3, as DNA: TGTGCCAGCAGTAGCTCGGGAAGGGAGAATCAGCCCCAGCATTTT.

The count of this clone is one. J is TRBJ2-4 and V is TRBV29-1, with 7 bases that match TRBD1. The CDR3 is 13 amino acids. Germline V gene data show CDR1 as SQVTM and CDR2 as ANQGSEA. The junction had 10 bases not matched to a gene; V was cut back by 6 bases and J by 8 bases. Here the CDR3 reads CSVGRDSNDIQYF. DNA of the CDR3: TGCAGCGTCGGCCGGGACAGTAACGACATTCAGTACTTC.

V gene TRBV10-3 combines with J gene TRBJ2-6; D possibly corresponds to TRBD2 (5 bases). Looked up from germline, CDR1 is ENHRY and CDR2 is SYGVKD. V was pared by 3 bases and J by 0 bases, with 9 bases between. The CDR3 has 16 residues. CDR3 region: CAISDRTFSGANVLTF. CDR3 nucleotide sequence: TGTGCCATCAGTGATAGGACTTTCTCTGGGGCCAACGTCCTGACTTTC.

V gene TRBV7-9 combines with J gene TRBJ2-1; TRBD2 matches 8 bases. The CDR3 runs 11 residues. Germline-derived CDR1 and CDR2 are SEHNR and FQNEAQ (reference sequence). V dropped 10 bases and J dropped 8; count of bases not matched to a gene: 4. CDR3 residues: CAIEREYEQFF. The CDR3 nucleotides are TGTGCCATCGAGCGGGAGTATGAGCAGTTCTTC.

The genes are TRBV27 and TRBJ2-7, with 11 bases that match TRBD2. The CDR3 is 17 residues long. V shed 5 bases and J 0 bases; nucleotides not matched to a gene: 9. CDR1 and CDR2 from the germline V gene are MNHEY and SMNVEV (reference sequence). CDR3 region: CASSRITTSGNSYEQYF. CDR3 in DNA: TGTGCCAGCAGTCGGATAACGACTAGCGGGAACTCCTACGAGCAGTACTTC.

In this sample, this clone turned up a few times. The rearrangement links TRBV27 to TRBJ2-5; tentatively, D is TRBD2 (6 bases). Germline V gives CDR1 MNHEY, CDR2 SMNVEV (reference sequence). V was cut by 4 bases and J by 3 bases, with 15 bases left in between. The CDR3 covers 15 residues. The CDR3 bases are TGTGCCAGCAGTTCACCAGGGACTTTGAAAGAGACCCAGTACTTC. Translating it yields CASSSPGTLKETQYF.